Following are 21 T cell receptor beta chains from one sample sequenced in a study of shared clonotypes between healthy human individuals. Sequencing used immunoSEQ multiplex PCR; TCRdb keeps in-frame clones, though not all of them. This table holds hundreds of thousands of clones, roughly 96% found once. CD8 cells regarded as naive lacked CD45RO, were positively chosen for CCR7, and omitted terminally differentiated effector memory CD45RA+ cells. The source material was naive CD8+ T cells sorted from blood. The receptors here all came from a woman in her 30s in good health.

V usage is TRBV10-3 and J usage is TRBJ1-1; 8 bases agree with TRBD1. The V segment lost 8 bases and the J segment 1 base; nucleotides outside the gene matches: 6. Germline V gene data show CDR1 as ENHRY and CDR2 as SYGVKD. The CDR3 has 14 residues. The CDR3 nucleotides read TGTGCCATCGGCCCGGGACAGGAGAACACTGAAGCTTTCTTT. This sequence encodes CAIGPGQENTEAFF.

This chain links TRBV20-1 with TRBJ2-7; D is uncertain. The ends were cut back, 4 bases at V and 4 bases at J, with 8 bases in the middle. Germline V CDR1 and CDR2: DFQATT, SNEGSKA (reference sequence). The CDR3 contains 11 residues. Here the CDR3 DNA reads TGCAGTGCTATTCTGGGTTACGAGCAGTACTTC. Translation gives CSAILGYEQYF.

The chain carries TRBV5-6 and TRBJ2-7; D might be TRBD1 or TRBD2, each matching 5 bases. CDR1 is SGHDT and CDR2 is YYEEEE in the germline V gene. CDR3 length equals 13 residues. Between the trimmed V and J ends, which lost 3 bases and 6 bases, there was a span of 13 bases. CDR3 in DNA: TGTGCCAGCAGCTGGGGAGAAGGGGCCGAGCAGTACTTC. Protein sequence: CASSWGEGAEQYF.

A word on this clone: The sample contains more than one DNA sequence encoding this CDR3. The chain is built from TRBV6-5 and TRBJ1-1; D is unclear. The germline CDR1 and CDR2 sequences are MNHEY and SVGAGI. The V end lost 0 bases, the J end lost 0 bases, and 8 bases lay between the germline ends. The CDR3 is made up of 15 amino acids. The CDR3 protein is CASSYSSGLNTEAFF. CDR3 nucleotide sequence: TGTGCCAGCAGTTACTCGTCGGGCCTGAACACTGAAGCTTTCTTT.

V gene TRBV6-6 combines with J gene TRBJ2-5, with a possible D match to TRBD2 (6 bases). The germline V gene has CDR1 MNHNY and CDR2 SVGAGI (reference sequence). CDR3 size: 15 residues. Trimming removed 4 bases at V and 2 bases at J, with 14 bases between. This CDR3 reads CASSSEYGTQETQYF. Written as DNA, the CDR3 is TGTGCCAGCAGTTCTGAGTACGGGACTCAAGAGACCCAGTACTTC.

The gene calls are TRBV28 and TRBJ2-1, with no clear D. This CDR3 has 14 residues. Germline CDR1 MDHEN, CDR2 SYDVKM. V lost 4 bases and J 10 bases, leaving 17 bases between the germline ends. The CDR3 sequence is CASSSRLLDTEQFF. In DNA, the CDR3 is TGTGCCAGCAGTTCCCGCCTTCTTGATACGGAGCAGTTCTTC.

The V and J genes are TRBV7-6 and TRBJ2-7; D call uncertain. Trimming cost V 2 bases and J 0 bases, with 8 bases left between them. Germline loops: CDR1 SGHVS, CDR2 FNYEAQ. CDR3 size: 14 residues. The CDR3 DNA reads TGTGCCAGCAGCTTAAGTGTACTCTCCTACGAGCAGTACTTC. Translation gives CASSLSVLSYEQYF. The whole variable domain, remainder taken from reference TRBV7-6 and TRBJ2-7, is GAGVSQSPRYKVTKRGQDVALRCDPISGHVSLYWYRQALGQGPEFLTYFNYEAQQDKSGLPNDRFSAERPEGSISTLTIQRTEQRDSAMYRCASSLSVLSYEQYFGPGTRLTVT.

The chain has TRBV29-1 and TRBJ2-1; 15 nucleotides line up with TRBD2. The CDR3 runs to 18 residues. Germline V gene sequence: CDR1 SQVTM, CDR2 ANQGSEA. Germline trimming cut 6 bases from V and 0 bases from J; bases unmatched to any gene: 9. This CDR3 reads CSVGTSGRRGRSYNEQFF. CDR3 nucleotides: TGCAGCGTAGGGACTAGCGGGAGGAGGGGGCGCTCCTACAATGAGCAGTTCTTC.

The chain recombines TRBV6-1 with TRBJ2-5, with no clear D. Trimming shortened V by 4 bases and J by 2 bases, and 5 bases separated the two germline ends. This CDR3 is built from 12 residues. Looked up from germline, CDR1 is MNHNS and CDR2 is SASEGT. The CDR3 is CASSVYQETQYF. For the CDR3, the DNA is TGTGCCAGCAGTGTGTATCAAGAGACCCAGTACTTC.

Here the CDR3 reads CASSPSSYEQYF. CDR3 nucleotides: TGTGCCAGCAGTCCCTCCTCCTACGAGCAGTACTTC. This chain uses TRBV4-2 with TRBJ2-7; D gene uncertain. Germline CDR1 and CDR2: LGHNA and YNFKEQ. Trimming stripped 6 bases from V and 0 bases from J, with 6 bases between. The CDR3 is made up of 12 amino acids.

V and J are TRBV27 and TRBJ2-2; D is perhaps TRBD1 (5 bases). The CDR3 is 16 residues long. Trimming removed 0 bases from V and 4 bases from J, with 12 bases in between. In germline, CDR1 is MNHEY, CDR2 SMNVEV (reference sequence). DNA of the CDR3: TGTGCCAGCAGTTTATCGGTGAGACAGAGCACCGGGGAGCTGTTTTTT. Translated, it gives CASSLSVRQSTGELFF.

About this clone itself: Other DNA sequences of this sample code for an identical CDR3. The chain is built from TRBV5-5 and TRBJ1-1, with D uncertain. The CDR3 spans 13 residues. Trimming cost V 4 bases and J 0 bases, with 7 bases left between them. CDR1 SGHKS and CDR2 YYEKEE come from the germline V gene (reference sequence). The CDR3 reads CASSLGLNTEAFF. CDR3 in DNA: TGTGCCAGCAGCCTCGGACTGAACACTGAAGCTTTCTTT.

The chain combines TRBV6-1 with TRBJ2-1; no firm D call. The germline V gene has CDR1 MNHNS and CDR2 SASEGT. V was cut by 2 bases and J by 4 bases, with 9 bases left in between. This CDR3 is 14 amino acids long. Here the CDR3 DNA reads TGTGCCAGCAGTGAAAGAGATATGTACAATGAGCAGTTCTTC. It specifies CASSERDMYNEQFF.

The J gene is TRBJ2-5, the V gene TRBV19; TRBD2 is a possible D gene (6 bases). V was clipped by 3 bases and J by 5 bases, with 16 bases between them. Germline V lookup: CDR1 LNHDA, CDR2 SQIVND (reference sequence). This CDR3 region has 15 residues. In DNA form, the CDR3 reads TGTGCCAGTAGTATGGGGGACTTACCCCGGGAGACCCAGTACTTC. It is translated as CASSMGDLPRETQYF.

This chain joins TRBV6-6 and TRBJ1-2; no clear D gene. CDR1 is MNHNY and CDR2 is SVGAGI in the germline V gene (reference sequence). V lost 3 bases to trimming and J lost 4 bases, with 6 bases between them. This CDR3 is 12 amino acids long. The CDR3 region is CASSYLLYGYTF. CDR3 DNA: TGTGCCAGCAGTTATTTACTCTATGGCTACACCTTC.

J is TRBJ1-2 and V is TRBV27; D not resolved. The germline V gene has CDR1 MNHEY and CDR2 SMNVEV (reference sequence). This CDR3 has 16 amino acids. Between the trimmed V and J ends, which lost 6 bases and 4 bases, there was a span of 21 bases. CDR3 loop: CASSPTTSPGSYGYTF. In nucleotides, the CDR3 is TGTGCCAGCAGCCCAACGACATCGCCTGGGTCCTATGGCTACACCTTC.

The chain carries TRBV10-3 and TRBJ1-1; possibly TRBD1 for D (5 bases). Between the trimmed V and J ends, which lost 8 bases and 4 bases, there was a span of 11 bases. Germline V gene sequence: CDR1 ENHRY, CDR2 SYGVKD. The CDR3 has 12 amino acids. CDR3 in DNA: TGTGCCATCCGAGGGGAGACCACTGAAGCTTTCTTT. It is translated as CAIRGETTEAFF.

The rearrangement links TRBV15 to TRBJ1-5, with D possibly being TRBD1 (6 bases). Germline V gene data show CDR1 as LNHNV and CDR2 as YYDKDF (reference sequence). CDR3 length: 15 amino acids. V was shortened by 1 base and J by 5 bases, with 12 bases between the two germline ends. CDR3 sequence (DNA): TGTGCCACCAGCAGAGCTAACAGGGTGTATCAGCCCCAGCATTTT. As protein: CATSRANRVYQPQHF.

This chain joins TRBV28 and TRBJ2-1; no definite D call. V dropped 6 bases and J dropped 0 bases, with 12 bases sitting between them. Germline V gene sequence: CDR1 MDHEN, CDR2 SYDVKM. The CDR3 is 15 residues long. The CDR3 reads CASSSSVSSYNEQFF. The CDR3 DNA reads as TGTGCCAGCAGCTCCAGCGTCAGCTCCTACAATGAGCAGTTCTTC. Full variable domain (rest looked up from reference TRBV28 and TRBJ2-1): DVKVTQSSRYLVKRTGEKVFLECVQDMDHENMFWYRQDPGLGLRLIYFSYDVKMKEKGDIPEGYSVSREKKERFSLILESASTNQTSMYLCASSSSVSSYNEQFFGPGTRLTVL.

CDR3 in amino acids: CASSQGGLTEAFF. The CDR3 DNA follows: TGTGCCAGCAGTCAAGGGGGGCTTACTGAAGCTTTCTTT. The rearrangement links TRBV7-8 to TRBJ1-1; D is possibly TRBD1 (6 bases). Germline loops: CDR1 SGHVS, CDR2 FQNEAQ. This CDR3 spans 13 amino acids. Trimming cost V 6 bases and J 5 bases, with 13 bases left between them. Based on the CDR3 plus reference TRBV7-8 and TRBJ1-1, the full variable domain is GAGVSQSPRYKVAKRGQDVALRCDPISGHVSLFWYQQALGQGPEFLTYFQNEAQLDKSGLPSDRFFAERPEGSVSTLKIQRTQQEDSAVYLCASSQGGLTEAFFGQGTRLTVV.

J is TRBJ1-1 and V is TRBV5-4, with a possible D match to TRBD1 (5 bases). Trimming shortened V by 0 bases and J by 6 bases, and 24 bases separated the two germline ends. This CDR3 is 18 amino acids long. CDR1 SGHNT and CDR2 YYREEE come from the germline V gene (reference sequence). The CDR3 sequence: CASSLERGVVGFRAEAFF. DNA of the CDR3: TGTGCCAGCAGCTTGGAGCGGGGGGTCGTGGGTTTCCGCGCTGAAGCTTTCTTT.